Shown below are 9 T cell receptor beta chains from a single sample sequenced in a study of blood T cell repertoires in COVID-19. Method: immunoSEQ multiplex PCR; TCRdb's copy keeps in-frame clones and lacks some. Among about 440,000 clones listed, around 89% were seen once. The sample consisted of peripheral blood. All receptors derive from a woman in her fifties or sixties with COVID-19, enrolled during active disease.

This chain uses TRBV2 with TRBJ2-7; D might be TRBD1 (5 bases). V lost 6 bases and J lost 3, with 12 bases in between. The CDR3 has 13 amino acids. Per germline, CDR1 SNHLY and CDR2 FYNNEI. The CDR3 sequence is CASSVGVVYEQYF. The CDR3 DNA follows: TGTGCCAGCAGCGTAGGGGTCGTCTACGAGCAGTACTTC.

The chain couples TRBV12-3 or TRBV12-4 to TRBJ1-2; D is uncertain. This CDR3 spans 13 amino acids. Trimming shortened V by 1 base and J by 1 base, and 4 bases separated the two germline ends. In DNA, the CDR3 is TGTGCCAGCAGTTTAGGAGTTAACTATGGCTACACCTTC. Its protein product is CASSLGVNYGYTF.

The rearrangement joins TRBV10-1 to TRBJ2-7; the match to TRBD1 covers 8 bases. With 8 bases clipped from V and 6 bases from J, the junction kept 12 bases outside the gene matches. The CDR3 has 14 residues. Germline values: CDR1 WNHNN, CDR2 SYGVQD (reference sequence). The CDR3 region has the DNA TGCGCCAGCCAGCTAGACAGGGGAAGCCCCGAGCAGTACTTC. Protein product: CASQLDRGSPEQYF.

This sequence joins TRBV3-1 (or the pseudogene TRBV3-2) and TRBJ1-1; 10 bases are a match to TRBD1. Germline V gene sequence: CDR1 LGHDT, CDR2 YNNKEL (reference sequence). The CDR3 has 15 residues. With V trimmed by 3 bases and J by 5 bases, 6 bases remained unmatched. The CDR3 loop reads CASSHDRGRGTEAFF. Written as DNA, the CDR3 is TGTGCCAGCAGCCACGACAGGGGGCGAGGGACTGAAGCTTTCTTT.

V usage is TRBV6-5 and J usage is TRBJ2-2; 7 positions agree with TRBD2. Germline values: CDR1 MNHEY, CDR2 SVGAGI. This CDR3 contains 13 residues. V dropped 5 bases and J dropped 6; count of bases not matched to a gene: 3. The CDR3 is CASSKTSSGELFF. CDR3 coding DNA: TGTGCCAGCAGTAAGACTAGCTCCGGGGAGCTGTTTTTT.

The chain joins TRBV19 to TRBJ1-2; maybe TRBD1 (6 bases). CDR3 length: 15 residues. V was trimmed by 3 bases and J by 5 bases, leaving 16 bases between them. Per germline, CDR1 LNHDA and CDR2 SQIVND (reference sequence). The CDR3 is CASSIRDNRPYGYTF. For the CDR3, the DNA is TGTGCCAGTAGTATCCGGGACAACCGACCTTATGGCTACACCTTC.

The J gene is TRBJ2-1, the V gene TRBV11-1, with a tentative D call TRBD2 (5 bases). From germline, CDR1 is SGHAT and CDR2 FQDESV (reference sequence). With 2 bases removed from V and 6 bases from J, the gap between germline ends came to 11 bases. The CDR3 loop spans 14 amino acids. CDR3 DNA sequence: TGTGCCAGCAGCTTATCGCTTGCGGGCAATGAGCAGTTCTTC. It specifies CASSLSLAGNEQFF. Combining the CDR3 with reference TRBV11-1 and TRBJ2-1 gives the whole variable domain EAEVAQSPRYKITEKSQAVAFWCDPISGHATLYWYRQILGQGPELLVQFQDESVVDDSQLPKDRFSAERLKGVDSTLKIQPAELGDSAMYLCASSLSLAGNEQFFGPGTRLTVL.

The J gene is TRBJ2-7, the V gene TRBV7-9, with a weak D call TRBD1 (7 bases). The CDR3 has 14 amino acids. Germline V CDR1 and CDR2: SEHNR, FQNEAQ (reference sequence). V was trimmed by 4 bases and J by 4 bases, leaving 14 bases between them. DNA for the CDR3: TGTGCCAGCAGCTCGCGGGACAGCGAGTACGAGCAGTACTTC. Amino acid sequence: CASSSRDSEYEQYF.

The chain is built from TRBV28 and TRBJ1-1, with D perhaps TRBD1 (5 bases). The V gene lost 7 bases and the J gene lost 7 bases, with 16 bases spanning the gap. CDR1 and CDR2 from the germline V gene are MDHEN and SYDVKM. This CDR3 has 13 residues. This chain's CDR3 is CASTPRGGVEAFF. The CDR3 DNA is TGTGCCAGCACCCCCCGGGGAGGGGTTGAAGCTTTCTTT. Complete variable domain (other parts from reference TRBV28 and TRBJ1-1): DVKVTQSSRYLVKRTGEKVFLECVQDMDHENMFWYRQDPGLGLRLIYFSYDVKMKEKGDIPEGYSVSREKKERFSLILESASTNQTSMYLCASTPRGGVEAFFGQGTRLTVV.